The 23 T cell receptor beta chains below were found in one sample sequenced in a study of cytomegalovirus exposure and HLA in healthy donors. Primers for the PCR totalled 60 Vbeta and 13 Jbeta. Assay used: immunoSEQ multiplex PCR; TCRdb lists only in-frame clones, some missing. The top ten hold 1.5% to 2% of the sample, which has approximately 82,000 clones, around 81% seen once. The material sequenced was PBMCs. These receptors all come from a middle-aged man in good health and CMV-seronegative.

As DNA, the CDR3 is TGTGCCAGCAGCTTTAGGACAAATAGGGGGGAGACCCAGTACTTC. This translates into CASSFRTNRGETQYF. V is TRBV5-6 and J is TRBJ2-5; maybe TRBD1 (6 bases). The CDR3 is made up of 15 amino acids. Germline loops: CDR1 SGHDT, CDR2 YYEEEE. Trimming pared 2 bases from V and 5 bases from J, leaving 16 bases between. The variable domain in full, completed from reference TRBV5-6 and TRBJ2-5, reads DAGVTQSPTHLIKTRGQQVTLRCSPKSGHDTVSWYQQALGQGPQFIFQYYEEEERQRGNFPDRFSGHQFPNYSSELNVNALLLGDSALYLCASSFRTNRGETQYFGPGTRLLVL.

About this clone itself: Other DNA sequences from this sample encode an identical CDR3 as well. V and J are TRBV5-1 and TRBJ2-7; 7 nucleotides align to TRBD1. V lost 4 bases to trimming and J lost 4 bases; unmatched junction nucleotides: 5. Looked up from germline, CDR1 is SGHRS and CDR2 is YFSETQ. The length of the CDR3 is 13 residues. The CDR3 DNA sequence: TGCGCCAGCAGCAGAGGACAGGATTACGAGCAGTACTTC. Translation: CASSRGQDYEQYF. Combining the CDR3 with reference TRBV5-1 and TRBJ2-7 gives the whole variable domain KAGVTQTPRYLIKTRGQQVTLSCSPISGHRSVSWYQQTPGQGLQFLFEYFSETQRNKGNFPGRFSGRQFSNSRSEMNVSTLELGDSALYLCASSRGQDYEQYFGPGTRLTVT.

Here the CDR3 DNA reads TGTGCCAGCAGTCCAACGACAGGGGGCTCTGAAGCTTTCTTT. Residues: CASSPTTGGSEAFF. The chain joins TRBV28 to TRBJ1-1; 10 bases line up with TRBD1. CDR1 is MDHEN, CDR2 SYDVKM, per germline. V trimming: 5 bases; J trimming: 6 bases; junction bases outside the gene matches: 6. The CDR3 has 14 residues.

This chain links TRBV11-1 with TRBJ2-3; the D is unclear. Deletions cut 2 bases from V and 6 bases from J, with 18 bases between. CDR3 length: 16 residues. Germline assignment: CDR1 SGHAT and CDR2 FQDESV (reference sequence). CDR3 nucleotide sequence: TGTGCCAGCAGCTTAAAAGCGTATTCAACTTCCGATACGCAGTATTTT. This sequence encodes CASSLKAYSTSDTQYF.

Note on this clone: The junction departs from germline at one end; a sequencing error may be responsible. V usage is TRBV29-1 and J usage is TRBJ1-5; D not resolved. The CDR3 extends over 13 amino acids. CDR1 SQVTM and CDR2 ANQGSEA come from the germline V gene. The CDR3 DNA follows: TGCAGCGTTGAACAACACCCCAATCGGCCCCAGCATTTT. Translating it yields CSVEQHPNRPQHF.

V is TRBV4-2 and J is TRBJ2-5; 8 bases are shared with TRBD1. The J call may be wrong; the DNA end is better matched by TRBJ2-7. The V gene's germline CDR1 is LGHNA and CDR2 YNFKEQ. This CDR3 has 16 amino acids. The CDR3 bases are TGTGCCAGCAGCCAACAGTTGGGGACAGGCTCCTACGAGCAGTACTTC. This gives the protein CASSQQLGTGSYEQYF.

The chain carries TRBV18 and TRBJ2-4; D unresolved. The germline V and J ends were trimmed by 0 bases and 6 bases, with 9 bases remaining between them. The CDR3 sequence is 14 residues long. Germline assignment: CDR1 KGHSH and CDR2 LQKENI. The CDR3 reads CASSPPAHRNIQYF. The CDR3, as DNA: TGTGCCAGCTCACCACCGGCTCACAGAAACATTCAGTACTTC.

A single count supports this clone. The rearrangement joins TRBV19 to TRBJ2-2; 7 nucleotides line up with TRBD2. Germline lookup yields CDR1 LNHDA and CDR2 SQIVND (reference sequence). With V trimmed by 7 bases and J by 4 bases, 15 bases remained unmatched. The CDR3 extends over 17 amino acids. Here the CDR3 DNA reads TGTGCCAGTAAGAACGTAAGGCTAGCGGAACCCACCGGGGAGCTGTTTTTT. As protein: CASKNVRLAEPTGELFF.

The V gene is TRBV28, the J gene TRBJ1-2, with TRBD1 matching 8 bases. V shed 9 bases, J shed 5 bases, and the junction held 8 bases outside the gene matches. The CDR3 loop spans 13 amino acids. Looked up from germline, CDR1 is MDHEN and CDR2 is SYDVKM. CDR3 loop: CASSGGGLYGYTF. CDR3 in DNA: TGTGCCAGTTCAGGGGGCGGGTTGTATGGCTACACCTTC.

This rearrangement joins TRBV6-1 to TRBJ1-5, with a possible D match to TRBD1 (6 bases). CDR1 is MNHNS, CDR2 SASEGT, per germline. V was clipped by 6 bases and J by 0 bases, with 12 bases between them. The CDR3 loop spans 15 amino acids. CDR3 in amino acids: CASRDRPYSNQPQHF. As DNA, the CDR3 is TGTGCCAGCAGAGACAGGCCGTATAGCAATCAGCCCCAGCATTTT.

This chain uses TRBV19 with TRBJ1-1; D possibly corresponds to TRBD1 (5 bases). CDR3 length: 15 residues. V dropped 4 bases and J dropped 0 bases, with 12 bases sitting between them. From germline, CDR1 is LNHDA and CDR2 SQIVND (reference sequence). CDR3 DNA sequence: TGTGCCAGTAGTACACAACAGGATTTGAACACTGAAGCTTTCTTT. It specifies CASSTQQDLNTEAFF.

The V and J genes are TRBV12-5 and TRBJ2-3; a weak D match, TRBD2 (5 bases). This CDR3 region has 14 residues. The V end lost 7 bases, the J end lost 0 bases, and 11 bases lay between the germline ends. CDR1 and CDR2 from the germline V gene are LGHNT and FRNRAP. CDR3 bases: TGTGCTAGTGCCCCCACGGGAAGCACAGATACGCAGTATTTT. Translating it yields CASAPTGSTDTQYF.

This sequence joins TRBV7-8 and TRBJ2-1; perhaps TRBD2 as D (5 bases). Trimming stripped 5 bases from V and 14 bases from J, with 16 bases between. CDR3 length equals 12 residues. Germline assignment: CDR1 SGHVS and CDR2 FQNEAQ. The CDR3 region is CASSTNFRGEFF. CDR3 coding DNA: TGTGCCAGCAGCACCAACTTCCGGGGAGAGTTCTTC. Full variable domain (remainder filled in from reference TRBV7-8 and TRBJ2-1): GAGVSQSPRYKVAKRGQDVALRCDPISGHVSLFWYQQALGQGPEFLTYFQNEAQLDKSGLPSDRFFAERPEGSVSTLKIQRTQQEDSAVYLCASSTNFRGEFFGPGTRLTVL.

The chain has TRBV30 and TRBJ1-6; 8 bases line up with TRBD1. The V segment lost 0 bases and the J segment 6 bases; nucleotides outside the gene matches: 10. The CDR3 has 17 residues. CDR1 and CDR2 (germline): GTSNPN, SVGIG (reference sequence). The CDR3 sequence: CAWSVLGRGLFNSPLHF. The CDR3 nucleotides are TGTGCCTGGAGTGTACTGGGCAGGGGGCTCTTTAATTCACCCCTCCACTTT.

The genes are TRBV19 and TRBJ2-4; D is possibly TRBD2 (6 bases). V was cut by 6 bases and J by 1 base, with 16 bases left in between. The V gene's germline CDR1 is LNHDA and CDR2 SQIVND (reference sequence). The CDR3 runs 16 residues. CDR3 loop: CASSHGRGRAKNIQYF. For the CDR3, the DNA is TGTGCCAGTAGCCACGGACGGGGGAGGGCCAAAAACATTCAGTACTTC.

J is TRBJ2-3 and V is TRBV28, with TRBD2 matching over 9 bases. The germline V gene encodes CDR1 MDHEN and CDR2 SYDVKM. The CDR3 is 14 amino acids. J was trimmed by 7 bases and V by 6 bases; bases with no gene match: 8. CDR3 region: CASRFSGSVYTQYF. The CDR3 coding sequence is TGTGCCAGCAGATTTAGCGGGAGTGTCTATACGCAGTATTTT. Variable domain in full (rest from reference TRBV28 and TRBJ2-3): DVKVTQSSRYLVKRTGEKVFLECVQDMDHENMFWYRQDPGLGLRLIYFSYDVKMKEKGDIPEGYSVSREKKERFSLILESASTNQTSMYLCASRFSGSVYTQYFGPGTRLTVL.

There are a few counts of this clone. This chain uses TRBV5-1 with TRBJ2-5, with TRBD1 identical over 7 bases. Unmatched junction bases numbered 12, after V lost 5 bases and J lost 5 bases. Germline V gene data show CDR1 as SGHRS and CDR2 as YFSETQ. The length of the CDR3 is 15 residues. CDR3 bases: TGCGCCAGCAGTAGCACAGGGGCAACACGGGAGACCCAGTACTTC. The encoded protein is CASSSTGATRETQYF. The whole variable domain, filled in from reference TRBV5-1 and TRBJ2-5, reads KAGVTQTPRYLIKTRGQQVTLSCSPISGHRSVSWYQQTPGQGLQFLFEYFSETQRNKGNFPGRFSGRQFSNSRSEMNVSTLELGDSALYLCASSSTGATRETQYFGPGTRLLVL.

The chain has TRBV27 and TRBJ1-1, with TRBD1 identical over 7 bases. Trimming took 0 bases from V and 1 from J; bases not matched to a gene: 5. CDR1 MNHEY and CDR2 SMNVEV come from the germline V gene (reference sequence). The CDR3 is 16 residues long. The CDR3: CASSLSGQPPNTEAFF. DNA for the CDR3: TGTGCCAGCAGTTTATCGGGACAGCCTCCGAACACTGAAGCTTTCTTT.

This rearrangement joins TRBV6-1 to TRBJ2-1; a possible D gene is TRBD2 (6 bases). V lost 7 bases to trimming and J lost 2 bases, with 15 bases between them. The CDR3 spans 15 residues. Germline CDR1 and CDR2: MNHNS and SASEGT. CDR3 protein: CASTLSGQTYNEQFF. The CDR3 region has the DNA TGTGCCAGCACCCTGAGCGGGCAGACCTACAATGAGCAGTTCTTC.

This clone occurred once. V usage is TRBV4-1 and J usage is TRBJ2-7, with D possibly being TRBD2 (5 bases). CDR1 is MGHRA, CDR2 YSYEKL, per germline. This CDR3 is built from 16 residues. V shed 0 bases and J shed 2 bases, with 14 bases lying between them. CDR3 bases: TGCGCCAGCAGCCAAGAAAACTCCGGACTTGCCTACGAGCAGTACTTC. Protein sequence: CASSQENSGLAYEQYF.

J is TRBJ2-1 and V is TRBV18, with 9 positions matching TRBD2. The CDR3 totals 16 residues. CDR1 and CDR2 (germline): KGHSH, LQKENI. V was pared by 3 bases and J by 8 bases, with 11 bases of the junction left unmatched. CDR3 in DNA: TGTGCCAGCTCACCCTCCAGAGCGGGAGGTGGGGATGAGCAGTTCTTC. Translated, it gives CASSPSRAGGGDEQFF.

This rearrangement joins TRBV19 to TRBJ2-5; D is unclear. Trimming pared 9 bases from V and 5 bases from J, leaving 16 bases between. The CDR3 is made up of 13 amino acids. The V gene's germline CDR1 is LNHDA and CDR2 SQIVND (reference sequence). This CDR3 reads CASQPGLQETQYF. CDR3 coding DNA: TGTGCCAGCCAGCCCGGGTTGCAGGAGACCCAGTACTTC.

The CDR3 bases are TGCGCCAGCAGCCAAGGACTAGCGCTGGCCTCTGGGGCCAACGTCCTGACTTTC. Residues: CASSQGLALASGANVLTF. The chain uses TRBV4-1 and TRBJ2-6; 8 bases match TRBD2. The germline gives CDR1 MGHRA, CDR2 YSYEKL. V was pared by 1 base and J by 0 bases, with 5 bases of the junction left unmatched. The CDR3 totals 18 residues.